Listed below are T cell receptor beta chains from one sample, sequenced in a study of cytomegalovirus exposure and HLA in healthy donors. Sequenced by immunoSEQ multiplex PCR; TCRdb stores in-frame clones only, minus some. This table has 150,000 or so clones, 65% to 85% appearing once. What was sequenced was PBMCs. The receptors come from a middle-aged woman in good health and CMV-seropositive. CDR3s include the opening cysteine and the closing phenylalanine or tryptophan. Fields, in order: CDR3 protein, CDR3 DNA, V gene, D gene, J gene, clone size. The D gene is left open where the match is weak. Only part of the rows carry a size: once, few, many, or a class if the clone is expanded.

CDR3aa: CASSLEGGLSNQPQHF
CDR3nt: TGTGCCAGCAGCTTAGAAGGGGGCCTTAGCAATCAGCCCCAGCATTTT
v_gene: TRBV7-9
d_gene: TRBD1
j_gene: TRBJ1-5
abundance: few

CDR3aa: CASSGDRGWLFGYTF
CDR3nt: TGTGCCAGCAGTGGTGACAGGGGTTGGCTATTTGGCTACACCTTC
v_gene: TRBV25-1
d_gene: TRBD1
j_gene: TRBJ1-2
abundance: .

CDR3aa: CASSQSQGQETQYF
CDR3nt: TGTGCCAGCTCTCAATCCCAGGGGCAAGAGACCCAGTACTTC
v_gene: TRBV18
d_gene: .
j_gene: TRBJ2-5
abundance: .

CDR3aa: CASSTWLAGPYEQYF
CDR3nt: TGTGCCAGCAGCACCTGGCTAGCGGGACCCTACGAGCAGTACTTC
v_gene: TRBV5-6
d_gene: TRBD2
j_gene: TRBJ2-7
abundance: once

CDR3aa: CASSLQGLAGELFF
CDR3nt: TGTGCCAGCAGCTTACAGGGTCTCGCCGGGGAGCTGTTTTTT
v_gene: TRBV7-9
d_gene: .
j_gene: TRBJ2-2
abundance: .

CDR3aa: CASSLLSGRHVSYNEQFF
CDR3nt: TGTGCCAGTAGTCTTCTTAGCGGGAGACACGTTTCCTACAATGAGCAGTTCTTC
v_gene: TRBV19
d_gene: TRBD2
j_gene: TRBJ2-1
abundance: .

CDR3aa: CASSVGASGAYEQYF
CDR3nt: TGTGCCAGCAGCGTAGGGGCTAGCGGGGCCTACGAGCAGTACTTC
v_gene: TRBV9
d_gene: TRBD2
j_gene: TRBJ2-7
abundance: once

CDR3aa: CASTLGQDSNQPQHF
CDR3nt: TGTGCCAGCACCCTGGGACAGGATAGCAATCAGCCCCAGCATTTT
v_gene: TRBV19
d_gene: TRBD1
j_gene: TRBJ1-5
abundance: .

CDR3aa: CASRQYLSYNEQFF
CDR3nt: TGCGCCAGCCGACAGTACCTCTCCTACAATGAGCAGTTCTTC
v_gene: TRBV5-1
d_gene: .
j_gene: TRBJ2-1
abundance: few

CDR3aa: CASSLGDSDLTF
CDR3nt: TGCGCCAGCAGCTTGGGGGACTCTGACCTGACTTTC
v_gene: TRBV5-1
d_gene: .
j_gene: TRBJ2-6
abundance: .

CDR3aa: CASSVGGRGPGELFF
CDR3nt: TGTGCCAGCAGCGTAGGGGGGAGGGGTCCCGGGGAGCTGTTTTTT
v_gene: TRBV9
d_gene: TRBD2
j_gene: TRBJ2-2
abundance: .

CDR3aa: CASSISTLEQYF
CDR3nt: TGTGCCAGCAGTATAAGTACCCTCGAGCAGTACTTC
v_gene: TRBV28
d_gene: .
j_gene: TRBJ2-7
abundance: .

CDR3aa: CASNRDRSYEQYF
CDR3nt: TGTGCCAGCAACCGGGACAGGTCCTACGAGCAGTACTTC
v_gene: TRBV6-6
d_gene: TRBD1
j_gene: TRBJ2-7
abundance: .

CDR3aa: CASSSPSGSAEAFF
CDR3nt: TGTGCCAGCAGTTCCCCTTCGGGATCGGCTGAAGCTTTCTTT
v_gene: TRBV6-6
d_gene: .
j_gene: TRBJ1-1
abundance: .

CDR3aa: CASSRSDRGRLLFF
CDR3nt: TGTGCCAGTAGTCGCTCGGACAGGGGTCGTTTGCTGTTTTTT
v_gene: TRBV19
d_gene: TRBD1
j_gene: TRBJ1-4
abundance: .

CDR3aa: CASSLGGLVSYEQYF
CDR3nt: TGTGCCAGCAGCTTAGGGGGACTAGTTAGCTACGAGCAGTACTTC
v_gene: TRBV7-9
d_gene: TRBD2
j_gene: TRBJ2-7
abundance: .

CDR3aa: CASSLGTGFQADTQYF
CDR3nt: TGTGCCAGCAGCTTAGGGACAGGGTTTCAGGCAGATACGCAGTATTTT
v_gene: TRBV7-3
d_gene: TRBD1
j_gene: TRBJ2-3
abundance: .

CDR3aa: CASSLRPLTGGIGKAFF
CDR3nt: TGTGCCAGCAGTCTCCGACCCCTGACAGGGGGAATTGGTAAAGCTTTCTTT
v_gene: TRBV27
d_gene: TRBD1
j_gene: TRBJ1-1
abundance: .

CDR3aa: CASSPGWVYEQYF
CDR3nt: TGCGCCAGCAGCCCGGGTTGGGTTTACGAGCAGTACTTC
v_gene: TRBV5-1
d_gene: .
j_gene: TRBJ2-7
abundance: .

CDR3aa: CASSLSKGVEGYTF
CDR3nt: TGTGCCAGCAGTTTATCGAAGGGGGTGGAAGGCTACACCTTC
v_gene: TRBV27
d_gene: .
j_gene: TRBJ1-2
abundance: .

CDR3aa: CASSLADSPSSEQYF
CDR3nt: TGTGCCAGCAGCTTGGCGGACAGTCCCTCGTCCGAGCAGTACTTC
v_gene: TRBV5-4
d_gene: .
j_gene: TRBJ2-7
abundance: once

CDR3aa: CASATPLTGVGTEAFF
CDR3nt: TGTGCCAGCGCCACTCCCCTCACAGGGGTTGGGACTGAAGCTTTCTTT
v_gene: TRBV2
d_gene: TRBD1
j_gene: TRBJ1-1
abundance: once

CDR3aa: CASSSTGLETQYF
CDR3nt: TGTGCCAGCAGCTCCACAGGGCTCGAGACCCAGTACTTC
v_gene: TRBV7-3
d_gene: .
j_gene: TRBJ2-5
abundance: .

CDR3aa: CATSSPQSATQYF
CDR3nt: TGTGCCACCAGCTCCCCGCAGAGCGCTACGCAGTATTTT
v_gene: TRBV15
d_gene: .
j_gene: TRBJ2-3
abundance: few

CDR3aa: CASSPEQGDGYTF
CDR3nt: TGTGCCAGCTCACCGGAGCAGGGTGATGGCTACACCTTC
v_gene: TRBV18
d_gene: .
j_gene: TRBJ1-2
abundance: .

CDR3aa: CASSESSGVTDTQYF
CDR3nt: TGTGCCAGCAGCGAATCTAGCGGGGTCACAGATACGCAGTATTTT
v_gene: TRBV6-4
d_gene: TRBD2
j_gene: TRBJ2-3
abundance: .

CDR3aa: CSAGLAGGPSWEQYF
CDR3nt: TGCAGCGCGGGACTAGCGGGAGGGCCTTCCTGGGAGCAGTACTTC
v_gene: TRBV29-1
d_gene: TRBD2
j_gene: TRBJ2-7
abundance: .

CDR3aa: CASSQGQLNQPQHF
CDR3nt: TGTGCCAGCAGCCAGGGACAACTCAATCAGCCCCAGCATTTT
v_gene: TRBV7-2
d_gene: .
j_gene: TRBJ1-5
abundance: .

CDR3aa: CARKGQARYEQYF
CDR3nt: TGTGCCAGGAAGGGACAGGCCCGCTACGAGCAGTACTTC
v_gene: TRBV2
d_gene: TRBD1
j_gene: TRBJ2-7
abundance: .